This entry lists 17 T cell receptor beta chains sequenced from one sample in a study of CD8 T cells in Susac syndrome. When the RNA was reverse transcribed, random hexamers were used with an input of about 0.45 to 1 ug. TCRdb re-called the immunoSEQ multiplex PCR reads with MiXCR, one entry per CDR3 protein. The data hold 120,000 to 150,000 distinct CDR3 sequences, with around 95% observed a single time. Specimen: CD4+ T cells from PBMCs. The receptors were gathered from a human donor with Susac syndrome.

The gene calls are TRBV5-6 and TRBJ2-5; D gene unclear. The CDR3 loop spans 12 amino acids. CDR1 SGHDT and CDR2 YYEEEE come from the germline V gene. Between the trimmed V and J ends, which lost 2 bases and 1 base, there was a span of 3 bases. As DNA, the CDR3 is TGTGCCAGCAGCTTATTCCAAGAGACCCAGTACTTC. Its translation is CASSLFQETQYF.

The chain is built from TRBV14 and TRBJ2-1; D may correspond to TRBD1 or TRBD2 (7 bases each). The germline V gene has CDR1 SGHDN and CDR2 FVKESK. This CDR3 comprises 14 residues. V was cut by 4 bases and J by 5 bases, with 12 bases left in between. As DNA, the CDR3 is TGTGCCAGCAGCCGACAGGGAGGGAACAATGAGCAGTTCTTC. Translated, it gives CASSRQGGNNEQFF.

J is TRBJ2-3 and V is TRBV2; D remains unclear. Trimming cost V 4 bases and J 2 bases, with 13 bases left between them. Germline values: CDR1 SNHLY, CDR2 FYNNEI. This CDR3 region has 15 residues. As DNA, the CDR3 is TGTGCCAGCAGTGGACGGCCGATTTACACAGATACGCAGTATTTT. This codes for CASSGRPIYTDTQYF.

This chain joins TRBV28 and TRBJ2-1, with 9 positions matching TRBD1. J lost 10 bases, V lost 2 bases, and 0 bases had no gene match. CDR3 length: 12 amino acids. Germline CDR1 is MDHEN and CDR2 is SYDVKM. The CDR3 reads CASSLGTGEQFF. Here the CDR3 DNA reads TGTGCCAGCAGTTTAGGGACAGGGGAGCAGTTCTTC.

The gene calls are TRBV12-3 or TRBV12-4 and TRBJ2-4, with D tentatively TRBD2 (6 bases). V was shortened by 5 bases and J by 0 bases, with 17 bases between the two germline ends. The CDR3 length is 17 residues. This CDR3 reads CASSRPGLGLAKNIQYF. The CDR3 DNA is TGTGCCAGCAGTCGACCGGGACTCGGACTAGCCAAAAACATTCAGTACTTC.

V gene TRBV5-5 combines with J gene TRBJ2-2; no reliable D call. The germline gives CDR1 SGHKS, CDR2 YYEKEE (reference sequence). CDR3 length: 13 amino acids. With 0 bases removed from V and 5 bases from J, the gap between germline ends came to 5 bases. CDR3 protein: CASSLAKTGELFF. The CDR3 bases are TGTGCCAGCAGCTTGGCCAAGACCGGGGAGCTGTTTTTT.

The CDR3 nucleotides are TGTGCCAGCAAGTCGGCTTTAAGGGAGACCCAGTACTTC. Encoded protein: CASKSALRETQYF. The chain employs TRBV3-1 and TRBJ2-5; D not certain. The CDR3 covers 13 residues. The V and J ends lost 7 bases and 5 bases respectively, with 14 bases between them. Germline V CDR1 and CDR2: LGHDT, YNNKEL (reference sequence).

J is TRBJ1-2 and V is TRBV4-2, with D unclear. Between the trimmed V and J ends, which lost 0 bases and 1 base, there was a span of 9 bases. Per the germline V gene, CDR1 is LGHNA and CDR2 is YNFKEQ. This CDR3 is 15 amino acids long. The CDR3 spells CASSQEISGNYGYTF. CDR3 coding DNA: TGTGCCAGCAGCCAAGAGATATCCGGTAACTATGGCTACACCTTC.

The rearrangement links TRBV3-1 to TRBJ1-2; D call uncertain. Trimming shortened V by 0 bases and J by 4 bases, and 6 bases separated the two germline ends. The CDR3 loop spans 13 amino acids. Germline CDR1 is LGHDT and CDR2 is YNNKEL (reference sequence). The CDR3 nucleotides read TGTGCCAGCAGCCAAGATCTCGGCTATGGCTACACCTTC. Its translation: CASSQDLGYGYTF.

The V call is TRBV6-5, the J call TRBJ2-3, with TRBD2 matching over 7 bases. This CDR3 is 13 amino acids long. The V gene end was trimmed by 6 bases and the J gene end by 5 bases; junction bases not matched to a gene: 5. Germline values: CDR1 MNHEY, CDR2 SVGAGI. The CDR3 DNA is TGTGCCAGCAGAGGCGCGGGAGAAGATACGCAGTATTTT. Its translation is CASRGAGEDTQYF.

This clonotype appeared a single time. The chain joins TRBV20-1 to TRBJ1-4; D gene uncertain. Germline CDR1 DFQATT, CDR2 SNEGSKA (reference sequence). Between the trimmed V and J ends, which lost 3 bases and 3 bases, there was a span of 14 bases. The CDR3 consists of 15 residues. CDR3 loop: CSASEWGTANEKLFF. The DNA of the CDR3 is TGCAGTGCTAGTGAATGGGGTACAGCTAATGAAAAACTGTTTTTT.

The V call is TRBV2, the J call TRBJ2-5; TRBD2 matches at 9 bases. Germline CDR1 and CDR2: SNHLY and FYNNEI. There are 14 residues in the CDR3. J was trimmed by 7 bases and V by 11 bases; bases with no gene match: 14. CDR3 DNA sequence: TGTGCCGTTAAAGGGCGGGAGGGCCAACCGACCCAGTACTTC. It yields the protein CAVKGREGQPTQYF.

The rearrangement links TRBV27 to TRBJ1-6; D gene uncertain. V was clipped by 3 bases and J by 8 bases, with 14 bases between them. Germline CDR1 and CDR2: MNHEY and SMNVEV (reference sequence). The CDR3 has 15 amino acids. This CDR3 is CASSFLGMGDSPLHF. The CDR3 coding sequence is TGTGCCAGCAGTTTTCTCGGGATGGGAGATTCACCCCTCCACTTT.

The chain links TRBV4-1 to TRBJ1-1; no clear D. CDR1 is MGHRA, CDR2 YSYEKL, per germline. CDR3 length: 14 residues. V lost 3 bases and J lost 5, with 13 bases in between. CDR3 region: CASSHWVVGTEAFF. The DNA for the CDR3 is TGCGCCAGCAGCCATTGGGTAGTGGGGACTGAAGCTTTCTTT.

V is TRBV6-6 and J is TRBJ1-5; 8 nucleotides match TRBD1. This CDR3 comprises 15 residues. The germline gives CDR1 MNHNY, CDR2 SVGAGI (reference sequence). J gave up 4 bases and V 2 bases, and 4 bases lay outside the gene matches. CDR3 region: CASSYDDRGNQPQHF. As DNA, the CDR3 is TGTGCCAGCAGTTACGACGACAGGGGTAATCAGCCCCAGCATTTT.

The V call is TRBV4-2, the J call TRBJ2-5, with D uncertain. The CDR3 is made up of 13 amino acids. V lost 0 bases to trimming and J lost 1 base, with 3 bases between them. CDR1 and CDR2 from the germline V gene are LGHNA and YNFKEQ. This chain's CDR3 is CASSQESQETQYF. Written as DNA, the CDR3 is TGTGCCAGCAGCCAAGAGTCCCAAGAGACCCAGTACTTC.

The rearrangement uses TRBV28 and TRBJ2-5, with 10 bases identical to TRBD1. Germline CDR1 reads MDHEN; CDR2 reads SYDVKM. V lost 6 bases to trimming and J lost 2 bases; unmatched junction nucleotides: 6. CDR3 size: 15 residues. The chain's CDR3 is CASRPGTGEQETQYF. CDR3 nucleotide sequence: TGTGCCAGCAGGCCCGGGACAGGGGAACAAGAGACCCAGTACTTC.